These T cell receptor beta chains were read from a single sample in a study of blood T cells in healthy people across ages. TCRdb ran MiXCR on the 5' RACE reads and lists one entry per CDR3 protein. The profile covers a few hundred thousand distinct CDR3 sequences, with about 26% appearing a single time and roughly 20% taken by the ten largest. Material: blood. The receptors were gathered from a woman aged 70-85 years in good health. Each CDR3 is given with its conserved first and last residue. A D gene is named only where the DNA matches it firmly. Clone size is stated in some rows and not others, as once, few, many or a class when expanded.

cdr3_aa: CASSLTSDRLTQYF; cdr3_nt: TGTGCCAGCAGCTTAACTTCGGACAGACTAACGCAGTATTTT; cdr3_length: 14; j_call: TRBJ2-3; d_call: NA; clone_size: NA; v_call: TRBV7-3
cdr3_aa: CASSQTTSGGLSSYNEQFF; cdr3_nt: TGCGCCAGCAGCCAAACGACTAGCGGGGGGCTAAGCTCCTACAATGAGCAGTTCTTC; cdr3_length: 19; j_call: TRBJ2-1; d_call: TRBD2; clone_size: few; v_call: TRBV4-3
cdr3_aa: CASSMLISDTQYF; cdr3_nt: TGTGCCAGCAGCATGCTTATCTCAGATACGCAGTATTTT; cdr3_length: 13; j_call: TRBJ2-3; d_call: NA; clone_size: NA; v_call: TRBV7-3
cdr3_aa: CAWSVQSQPQHF; cdr3_nt: TGTGCCTGGAGTGTACAGTCTCAGCCCCAGCATTTT; cdr3_length: 12; j_call: TRBJ1-5; d_call: NA; clone_size: NA; v_call: TRBV30
cdr3_aa: CASSGVLNYEQYF; cdr3_nt: TGTGCCAGCAGTGGAGTCCTAAACTACGAGCAGTACTTC; cdr3_length: 13; j_call: TRBJ2-7; d_call: NA; clone_size: NA; v_call: TRBV12-3/TRBV12-4
cdr3_aa: CASSLNPGSNEQFF; cdr3_nt: TGCGCCAGCAGCTTGAATCCAGGCAGCAATGAGCAGTTCTTC; cdr3_length: 14; j_call: TRBJ2-1; d_call: NA; clone_size: NA; v_call: TRBV5-1
cdr3_aa: CASSLRGGGLNTEAFF; cdr3_nt: TGTGCCAGCAGTTTACGGGGCGGGGGACTCAACACTGAAGCTTTCTTT; cdr3_length: 16; j_call: TRBJ1-1; d_call: NA; clone_size: NA; v_call: TRBV12-3/TRBV12-4
cdr3_aa: CATSGFGQGDGYTF; cdr3_nt: TGTGCCACCAGTGGGTTCGGACAGGGGGATGGCTACACCTTC; cdr3_length: 14; j_call: TRBJ1-2; d_call: TRBD1; clone_size: few; v_call: TRBV10-3
cdr3_aa: CASSLERAWTQYF; cdr3_nt: TGTGCCAGCAGCTTAGAACGCGCTTGGACCCAGTACTTC; cdr3_length: 13; j_call: TRBJ2-5; d_call: NA; clone_size: few; v_call: TRBV7-2
cdr3_aa: CASSEARDSNTGELFF; cdr3_nt: TGTGCCAGCAGTGAAGCCCGGGATTCGAACACCGGGGAGCTGTTTTTT; cdr3_length: 16; j_call: TRBJ2-2; d_call: NA; clone_size: NA; v_call: TRBV2
cdr3_aa: CASSPGRASGIQETQYF; cdr3_nt: TGTGCCAGCAGCCCCGGCCGGGCTAGCGGGATCCAAGAGACCCAGTACTTC; cdr3_length: 17; j_call: TRBJ2-5; d_call: TRBD2; clone_size: NA; v_call: TRBV7-9
cdr3_aa: CASSQARKDWAGGNEQFF; cdr3_nt: TGTGCCAGCAGCCAAGCCCGCAAGGATTGGGCGGGGGGAAATGAGCAGTTCTTC; cdr3_length: 18; j_call: TRBJ2-1; d_call: TRBD2; clone_size: few; v_call: TRBV3-1
cdr3_aa: CSVDRDRETQYF; cdr3_nt: TGCAGCGTTGACCGCGATAGGGAGACCCAGTACTTC; cdr3_length: 12; j_call: TRBJ2-5; d_call: NA; clone_size: NA; v_call: TRBV29-1
cdr3_aa: CASSLAGHQPQHF; cdr3_nt: TGTGCCAGCAGTTTAGCGGGACATCAGCCCCAGCATTTT; cdr3_length: 13; j_call: TRBJ1-5; d_call: NA; clone_size: few; v_call: TRBV12-3/TRBV12-4
cdr3_aa: CASSLSGAGEQYF; cdr3_nt: TGTGCCAGCAGCTTGTCCGGGGCGGGCGAGCAGTACTTC; cdr3_length: 13; j_call: TRBJ2-7; d_call: NA; clone_size: NA; v_call: TRBV11-2
cdr3_aa: CASSSGTGGLYGYTF; cdr3_nt: TGTGCCAGCAGCTCGGGGACAGGGGGGCTATATGGCTACACCTTC; cdr3_length: 15; j_call: TRBJ1-2; d_call: TRBD1; clone_size: NA; v_call: TRBV11-3
cdr3_aa: CPSSPRTTEPYGYTF; cdr3_nt: TGTCCCAGCAGCCCGCGTACGACAGAGCCCTATGGCTACACCTTC; cdr3_length: 15; j_call: TRBJ1-2; d_call: NA; clone_size: few; v_call: TRBV7-2
cdr3_aa: CASSLLRTGATYEQYF; cdr3_nt: TGTGCCAGCAGTCTACTTCGGACAGGGGCCACCTACGAGCAGTACTTC; cdr3_length: 16; j_call: TRBJ2-7; d_call: TRBD1; clone_size: few; v_call: TRBV27
cdr3_aa: CSARDRDRDHGYTF; cdr3_nt: TGCAGTGCTAGAGATCGGGACAGGGACCATGGCTACACCTTC; cdr3_length: 14; j_call: TRBJ1-2; d_call: TRBD1; clone_size: NA; v_call: TRBV20-1
cdr3_aa: CSARHDSLGTDTQYF; cdr3_nt: TGCAGTGCTCGTCACGATAGCCTTGGCACAGATACGCAGTATTTT; cdr3_length: 15; j_call: TRBJ2-3; d_call: NA; clone_size: NA; v_call: TRBV20-1
cdr3_aa: CASSNLGGRYTEAFF; cdr3_nt: TGTGCCAGCAGCAATTTGGGGGGGCGGTACACTGAAGCTTTCTTT; cdr3_length: 15; j_call: TRBJ1-1; d_call: NA; clone_size: NA; v_call: TRBV13
cdr3_aa: CASSGTVNYGYTF; cdr3_nt: TGCGCCAGCAGCGGGACGGTCAACTATGGCTACACCTTC; cdr3_length: 13; j_call: TRBJ1-2; d_call: NA; clone_size: NA; v_call: TRBV5-1
cdr3_aa: CASSRAFQATEAFF; cdr3_nt: TGCGCCAGCAGCCGCGCCTTCCAGGCCACTGAAGCTTTCTTT; cdr3_length: 14; j_call: TRBJ1-1; d_call: NA; clone_size: NA; v_call: TRBV4-1
cdr3_aa: CASSRDHSGGSEQFF; cdr3_nt: TGTGCCAGCAGCCGGGACCATAGCGGGGGTAGTGAGCAGTTCTTC; cdr3_length: 15; j_call: TRBJ2-1; d_call: TRBD2; clone_size: few; v_call: TRBV3-1
cdr3_aa: CASSQDPTGSPKNIQYF; cdr3_nt: TGCGCCAGCAGCCAAGACCCCACGGGATCGCCCAAAAACATTCAGTACTTC; cdr3_length: 17; j_call: TRBJ2-4; d_call: NA; clone_size: few; v_call: TRBV4-3
cdr3_aa: CSARAGTRNSPLHF; cdr3_nt: TGCAGTGCTAGAGCCGGGACAAGAAATTCACCCCTCCACTTT; cdr3_length: 14; j_call: TRBJ1-6; d_call: NA; clone_size: few; v_call: TRBV20-1
cdr3_aa: CASSLEGGSYNEQFF; cdr3_nt: TGCGCCAGCAGCTTGGAGGGGGGCTCCTACAATGAGCAGTTCTTC; cdr3_length: 15; j_call: TRBJ2-1; d_call: NA; clone_size: many; v_call: TRBV5-1
cdr3_aa: CSVEISGGFGYTF; cdr3_nt: TGCAGCGTTGAAATTAGTGGAGGGTTTGGCTACACCTTC; cdr3_length: 13; j_call: TRBJ1-2; d_call: NA; clone_size: NA; v_call: TRBV29-1
cdr3_aa: CASKTETQYF; cdr3_nt: TGTGCCAGTAAAACTGAGACCCAGTACTTC; cdr3_length: 10; j_call: TRBJ2-5; d_call: NA; clone_size: many; v_call: TRBV2
cdr3_aa: CASSQGVTSGEQYF; cdr3_nt: TGTGCCAGCAGCCAAGGAGTGACAAGTGGCGAGCAGTACTTC; cdr3_length: 14; j_call: TRBJ2-7; d_call: NA; clone_size: NA; v_call: TRBV3-1
cdr3_aa: CASSLQRQETQYF; cdr3_nt: TGTGCCAGCAGTCTACAGAGACAAGAGACCCAGTACTTC; cdr3_length: 13; j_call: TRBJ2-5; d_call: NA; clone_size: NA; v_call: TRBV2
cdr3_aa: CASTPQGPPYEQYF; cdr3_nt: TGTGCCAGCACCCCTCAAGGCCCTCCCTACGAGCAGTACTTC; cdr3_length: 14; j_call: TRBJ2-7; d_call: NA; clone_size: NA; v_call: TRBV13
cdr3_aa: CASRPGPSPSPFF; cdr3_nt: TGTGCCAGCAGACCGGGTCCGAGCCCGTCCCCGTTCTTC; cdr3_length: 13; j_call: TRBJ2-5; d_call: NA; clone_size: few; v_call: TRBV2
cdr3_aa: CASSLADYQETQYF; cdr3_nt: TGTGCCAGCAGCTTGGCGGACTACCAAGAGACCCAGTACTTC; cdr3_length: 14; j_call: TRBJ2-5; d_call: NA; clone_size: NA; v_call: TRBV7-6
cdr3_aa: CASRDGDYQGAGELFF; cdr3_nt: TGTGCCAGCAGGGACGGAGATTACCAAGGGGCCGGGGAGCTGTTTTTT; cdr3_length: 16; j_call: TRBJ2-2; d_call: NA; clone_size: few; v_call: TRBV11-2
cdr3_aa: CSAGQRGTDTQYF; cdr3_nt: TGCAGCGCGGGACAGCGAGGCACAGATACGCAGTATTTT; cdr3_length: 13; j_call: TRBJ2-3; d_call: TRBD1; clone_size: NA; v_call: TRBV29-1
cdr3_aa: CAGSLESRHKNIQYF; cdr3_nt: TGTGCCGGCAGCCTGGAAAGCAGGCATAAAAACATTCAGTACTTC; cdr3_length: 15; j_call: TRBJ2-4; d_call: NA; clone_size: NA; v_call: TRBV7-9
cdr3_aa: CASSIEGTWGGEKLFF; cdr3_nt: TGTGCCAGTAGTATAGAGGGGACGTGGGGCGGCGAAAAACTGTTTTTT; cdr3_length: 16; j_call: TRBJ1-4; d_call: NA; clone_size: NA; v_call: TRBV19
cdr3_aa: CASSSIDSGYEQYF; cdr3_nt: TGTGCCAGCAGCTCGATTGACAGCGGCTACGAGCAGTACTTC; cdr3_length: 14; j_call: TRBJ2-7; d_call: NA; clone_size: NA; v_call: TRBV11-2
cdr3_aa: CASSFLKRQETQYF; cdr3_nt: TGTGCCAGCAGCTTTCTGAAAAGACAAGAGACCCAGTACTTC; cdr3_length: 14; j_call: TRBJ2-5; d_call: NA; clone_size: few; v_call: TRBV7-2
cdr3_aa: CASSLGGSRETQYF; cdr3_nt: TGTGCCAGCAGCTTGGGAGGGAGCCGGGAGACCCAGTACTTC; cdr3_length: 14; j_call: TRBJ2-5; d_call: NA; clone_size: many; v_call: TRBV5-5
cdr3_aa: CASRRGGTGLNQPQHF; cdr3_nt: TGTGCCAGCAGACGGGGGGGGACAGGGCTTAATCAGCCCCAGCATTTT; cdr3_length: 16; j_call: TRBJ1-5; d_call: TRBD1; clone_size: few; v_call: TRBV2
cdr3_aa: CASSFYQGSPNTGELFF; cdr3_nt: TGTGCCAGCAGCTTTTACCAGGGGAGTCCGAACACCGGGGAGCTGTTTTTT; cdr3_length: 17; j_call: TRBJ2-2; d_call: NA; clone_size: NA; v_call: TRBV7-8
cdr3_aa: CASSPLAGLGDTQYF; cdr3_nt: TGTGCCAGCAGTCCCTTAGCGGGGCTGGGGGATACGCAGTATTTT; cdr3_length: 15; j_call: TRBJ2-3; d_call: TRBD2; clone_size: few; v_call: TRBV25-1
cdr3_aa: CASSFYAGTDTQYF; cdr3_nt: TGTGCCAGCAGTTTTTATGCGGGCACAGATACGCAGTATTTT; cdr3_length: 14; j_call: TRBJ2-3; d_call: NA; clone_size: few; v_call: TRBV12-3/TRBV12-4
cdr3_aa: CASSLSAHRDGYTF; cdr3_nt: TGTGCCAGCAGCCTCTCGGCTCACAGGGATGGCTACACCTTC; cdr3_length: 14; j_call: TRBJ1-2; d_call: NA; clone_size: NA; v_call: TRBV7-9
cdr3_aa: CASVRTGSNQPQHF; cdr3_nt: TGTGCCAGCGTCCGGACAGGAAGCAATCAGCCCCAGCATTTT; cdr3_length: 14; j_call: TRBJ1-5; d_call: TRBD1; clone_size: few; v_call: TRBV6-1
cdr3_aa: CASSQERGNIQYF; cdr3_nt: TGCGCCAGCAGCCAGGAAAGAGGAAACATTCAGTACTTC; cdr3_length: 13; j_call: TRBJ2-4; d_call: NA; clone_size: few; v_call: TRBV4-3
cdr3_aa: CASTRARGNEQFF; cdr3_nt: TGTGCCAGCACCCGGGCCCGGGGCAATGAGCAGTTCTTC; cdr3_length: 13; j_call: TRBJ2-1; d_call: NA; clone_size: few; v_call: TRBV5-6
cdr3_aa: CASSNRPGLAKDTQYF; cdr3_nt: TGTGCCAGCAGTAACCGCCCGGGACTAGCGAAAGATACGCAGTATTTT; cdr3_length: 16; j_call: TRBJ2-3; d_call: NA; clone_size: NA; v_call: TRBV21-1
cdr3_aa: CASREDSRSGNTIYF; cdr3_nt: TGTGCCAGCAGGGAAGACAGCCGCTCTGGAAACACCATATATTTT; cdr3_length: 15; j_call: TRBJ1-3; d_call: NA; clone_size: NA; v_call: TRBV12-3/TRBV12-4
cdr3_aa: CASSPKAGETQYF; cdr3_nt: TGTGCCAGCAGTCCAAAAGCGGGGGAGACCCAGTACTTC; cdr3_length: 13; j_call: TRBJ2-5; d_call: TRBD2; clone_size: NA; v_call: TRBV28
cdr3_aa: CASSPRDRGAGELFF; cdr3_nt: TGTGCCAGCAGCCCCCGGGACAGGGGGGCCGGGGAGCTGTTTTTT; cdr3_length: 15; j_call: TRBJ2-2; d_call: TRBD1; clone_size: few; v_call: TRBV7-9
cdr3_aa: CASSATGTRSLNTEAFF; cdr3_nt: TGTGCCAGCAGCGCGACCGGGACAAGGTCGTTGAACACTGAAGCTTTCTTT; cdr3_length: 17; j_call: TRBJ1-1; d_call: NA; clone_size: NA; v_call: TRBV9